The clone carrying this T cell receptor (beta chain) was observed a handful of times. Its antigen remains unidentified. Each CDR3 protein is one row after TCRdb ran MiXCR on the RT-PCR reads. Among about 190,000 distinct CDR3 sequences, about 15% were seen once, and the ten largest hold 26%. These data originate in a study of response to subunit inactivated influenza vaccine. Overall study findings and caveats: Authors suggested each seasonal influenza vaccination recruits few new T cells.

Sample: CD8+ T cells sorted from PBMCs, taken about 5 days after vaccination. This receptor was obtained from a man aged 50 or older who received an inactivated influenza vaccine.

The CDR3 loop is CASSSMSGLHTQYF. DNA for the CDR3: TGTGCCAGCAGCTCGATGTCGGGACTTCATACGCAGTATTTT. J is TRBJ2-3 and V is TRBV7-9, with D maybe TRBD2 (6 bases). Deletions cut 4 bases from V and 7 bases from J, with 15 bases between. From germline, CDR1 is SEHNR and CDR2 FQNEAQ (reference sequence). The CDR3 extends over 14 amino acids. Using reference TRBV7-9 and TRBJ2-3 for the parts outside the CDR3, the full variable domain is DTGVSQNPRHKITKRGQNVTFRCDPISEHNRLYWYRQTLGQGPEFLTYFQNEAQLEKSRLLSDRFSAERPKGSFSTLEIQRTEQGDSAMYLCASSSMSGLHTQYFGPGTRLTVL.